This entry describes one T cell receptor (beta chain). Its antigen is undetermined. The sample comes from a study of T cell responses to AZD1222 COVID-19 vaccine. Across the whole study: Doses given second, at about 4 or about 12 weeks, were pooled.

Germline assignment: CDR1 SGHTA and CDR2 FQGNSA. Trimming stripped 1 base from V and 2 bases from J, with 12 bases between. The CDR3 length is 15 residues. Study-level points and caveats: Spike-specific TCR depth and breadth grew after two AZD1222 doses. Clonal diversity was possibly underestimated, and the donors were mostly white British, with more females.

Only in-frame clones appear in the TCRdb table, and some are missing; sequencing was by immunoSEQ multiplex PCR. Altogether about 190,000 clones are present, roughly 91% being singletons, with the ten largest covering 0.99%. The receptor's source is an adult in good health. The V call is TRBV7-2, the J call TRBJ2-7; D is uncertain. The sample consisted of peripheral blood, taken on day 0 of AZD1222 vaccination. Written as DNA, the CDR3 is TGTGCCAGCAGCTTAGGTACCGGCGGAACCTACGAGCAGTACTTC. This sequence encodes CASSLGTGGTYEQYF. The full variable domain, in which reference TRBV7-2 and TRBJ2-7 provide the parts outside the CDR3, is GAGVSQSPSNKVTEKGKDVELRCDPISGHTALYWYRQSLGQGLEFLIYFQGNSAPDKSGLPSDRFSAERTGGSVSTLTIQRTQQEDSAVYLCASSLGTGGTYEQYFGPGTRLTVT.